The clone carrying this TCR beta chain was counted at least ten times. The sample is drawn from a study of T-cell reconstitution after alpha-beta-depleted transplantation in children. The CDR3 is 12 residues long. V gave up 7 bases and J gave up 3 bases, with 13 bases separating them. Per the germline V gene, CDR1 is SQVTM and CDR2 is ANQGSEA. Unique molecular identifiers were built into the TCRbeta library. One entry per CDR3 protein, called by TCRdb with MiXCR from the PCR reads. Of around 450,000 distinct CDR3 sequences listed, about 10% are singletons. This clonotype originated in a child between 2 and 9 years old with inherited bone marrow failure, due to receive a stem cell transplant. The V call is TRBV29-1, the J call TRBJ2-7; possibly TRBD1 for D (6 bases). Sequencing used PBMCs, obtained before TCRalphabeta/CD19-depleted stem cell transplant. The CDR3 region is CSANLDSYEQYF. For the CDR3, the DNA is TGCAGCGCCAACCTGGACAGCTACGAGCAGTACTTC.